The 13 T cell receptor beta chains below come from one sample, sequenced in a study of blood T cell repertoires in COVID-19. Sequencing was performed with immunoSEQ multiplex PCR; in TCRdb, only in-frame clones are kept and a portion is missing. The table includes 50,000 to 65,000 clones, 84% detected once. Sequencing was done on a sample of peripheral blood. The receptors were gathered from a man in his fifties or sixties with COVID-19, enrolled during active disease.

The chain recombines TRBV18 with TRBJ2-7; 10 bases agree with TRBD1. The CDR3 contains 16 residues. Germline V CDR1 and CDR2: KGHSH, LQKENI. The J segment lost 2 bases and the V segment lost 2 bases, leaving 6 bases of the junction unmatched. In nucleotides, the CDR3 is TGTGCCAGCTCACCATTTGGCGGACAGGGGGCCTACGAGCAGTACTTC. Amino acids: CASSPFGGQGAYEQYF.

The rearrangement uses TRBV19 and TRBJ2-3, with D possibly matching TRBD1 (5 bases). CDR1 is LNHDA and CDR2 is SQIVND in the germline V gene (reference sequence). The CDR3 totals 14 residues. V lost 3 bases and J lost 1, with 8 bases in between. DNA for the CDR3: TGTGCCAGTAGTATTTTACAGGGCACAGATACGCAGTATTTT. As protein: CASSILQGTDTQYF.

This chain's CDR3 is CSASRGFGNTIYF. In nucleotides, the CDR3 is TGCAGTGCTAGTAGGGGTTTTGGAAACACCATATATTTT. The chain uses TRBV20-1 and TRBJ1-3, with D tentatively TRBD1 (5 bases). The CDR3 totals 13 residues. The V end lost 3 bases, the J end lost 3 bases, and 9 bases lay between the germline ends. Germline CDR1 DFQATT, CDR2 SNEGSKA (reference sequence).

V usage is TRBV5-1 and J usage is TRBJ1-3, with 10 bases that match TRBD1. From germline, CDR1 is SGHRS and CDR2 YFSETQ. This CDR3 is built from 22 residues. J was trimmed by 0 bases and V by 0 bases; bases with no gene match: 18. CDR3 DNA: TGCGCCAGCAGCTTGGACGAATGGGACAGGGGCAGAGTTTATGACTCTGGAAACACCATATATTTT. This codes for CASSLDEWDRGRVYDSGNTIYF.

The V call is TRBV5-1, the J call TRBJ2-2, with 8 bases fitting TRBD2. The J segment lost 0 bases and the V segment lost 4 bases, leaving 2 bases of the junction unmatched. The CDR3 loop spans 15 amino acids. CDR1 and CDR2 (germline): SGHRS, YFSETQ. CDR3 DNA: TGCGCCAGCAGCCCCGGGGGGGCGAACACCGGGGAGCTGTTTTTT. This encodes CASSPGGANTGELFF.

This rearrangement joins TRBV18 to TRBJ2-2; TRBD2 agrees at 7 bases. Trimming removed 4 bases from V and 0 bases from J; junction bases left unmatched: 2. The CDR3 has 15 residues. Germline lookup yields CDR1 KGHSH and CDR2 LQKENI. CDR3 loop: CASSQAGANTGELFF. The CDR3 DNA reads as TGTGCCAGCTCACAGGCGGGGGCGAACACCGGGGAGCTGTTTTTT. Filled out from reference TRBV18 and TRBJ2-2, the complete variable domain reads NAGVMQNPRHLVRRRGQEARLRCSPMKGHSHVYWYRQLPEEGLKFMVYLQKENIIDESGMPKERFSAEFPKEGPSILRIQQVVRGDSAAYFCASSQAGANTGELFFGEGSRLTVL.

V gene TRBV19 combines with J gene TRBJ2-3, with D possibly TRBD1 on 6 matching bases. The CDR3 extends over 12 amino acids. The V and J ends lost 8 bases and 9 bases respectively, with 15 bases between them. Germline-derived CDR1 and CDR2 are LNHDA and SQIVND (reference sequence). The CDR3 loop reads CASGNRADTQYF. Written as DNA, the CDR3 is TGTGCCAGTGGGAACAGGGCTGACACGCAGTATTTT.

A note on this clone: Different DNA sequences within this sample yield the same CDR3. Here the CDR3 DNA reads TGTGCCAGCAGTTACTCATCAGTCTACGAGCAGTACTTC. Its protein is CASSYSSVYEQYF. V gene TRBV6-5 combines with J gene TRBJ2-7; D not certain. The V and J ends lost 0 bases and 3 bases respectively, with 6 bases between them. CDR3 length: 13 residues. Germline values: CDR1 MNHEY, CDR2 SVGAGI.

The J gene is TRBJ1-2, the V gene TRBV6-5, with D perhaps TRBD1 (5 bases). V was trimmed by 2 bases and J by 7 bases, leaving 17 bases between them. Germline values: CDR1 MNHEY, CDR2 SVGAGI. The CDR3 has 15 amino acids. In DNA form, the CDR3 reads TGTGCCAGCAGTTACACGGGGGGATTTGAGGGTGGCTACACCTTC. This sequence encodes CASSYTGGFEGGYTF.

This chain uses TRBV4-2 with TRBJ1-2; TRBD1 might be the D (5 bases). Trimming took off 1 base at V and 7 bases at J, with 19 bases between the two ends. The CDR3 contains 16 residues. From germline, CDR1 is LGHNA and CDR2 YNFKEQ. CDR3 loop: CASSQVGEGRVGGYTF. The CDR3 DNA follows: TGTGCCAGCAGCCAAGTGGGGGAGGGCAGAGTGGGTGGCTACACCTTC.

The genes are TRBV30 and TRBJ2-5; TRBD1 matches 8 bases. CDR3 length: 14 amino acids. Germline loops: CDR1 GTSNPN, CDR2 SVGIG (reference sequence). V shed 5 bases, J shed 2 bases, and the junction held 7 bases outside the gene matches. CDR3 loop: CAWGSGTGQETQYF. The DNA of the CDR3 is TGTGCCTGGGGCTCCGGGACAGGACAAGAGACCCAGTACTTC.

The chain joins TRBV6-5 to TRBJ2-1; maybe TRBD1 (5 bases). CDR3 length: 13 amino acids. V gave up 7 bases and J gave up 4 bases, with 11 bases separating them. CDR1 and CDR2 from the germline V gene are MNHEY and SVGAGI. CDR3 residues: CASKEQEYNEQFF. The CDR3 DNA reads as TGTGCCAGCAAAGAACAGGAGTACAATGAGCAGTTCTTC.

The chain employs TRBV2 and TRBJ1-4; TRBD1 agrees at 7 bases. CDR3 size: 14 residues. Germline assignment: CDR1 SNHLY and CDR2 FYNNEI. After removal of 6 bases from V and 8 bases from J, the junction contained 9 bases not matched to a gene. The CDR3 sequence is CASRKTGLIEKLFF. CDR3 bases: TGTGCCAGCAGGAAGACAGGGCTTATCGAAAAACTGTTTTTT.